Below are 13 T cell receptor beta chains sequenced from a single sample in a study of control samples from healthy donors and cancer patients. The repertoire was sequenced with immunoSEQ multiplex PCR; TCRdb's copy has only in-frame clones and lacks some. The sample contains 100,000 to 150,000 clones, more than 90% of which appear only once. Sequencing used blood. Receptors were obtained from a man between 18 and 29 years old in good health.

CDR3 amino acids: CASSLDDRRAFF. As DNA, the CDR3 is TGTGCCAGCAGCCTAGACGACCGGAGGGCTTTCTTT. The rearrangement links TRBV5-4 to TRBJ1-1, with D unclear. Germline-derived CDR1 and CDR2 are SGHNT and YYREEE (reference sequence). CDR3 length: 12 amino acids. The ends were cut back, 4 bases at V and 11 bases at J, with 15 bases in the middle.

V gene TRBV5-1 combines with J gene TRBJ1-3; weak D call: TRBD1 (5 bases). The CDR3 has 13 residues. The V and J ends lost 0 bases and 4 bases respectively, with 5 bases between them. Per the germline V gene, CDR1 is SGHRS and CDR2 is YFSETQ. The CDR3: CASSLEGGNTIYF. CDR3 nucleotide sequence: TGCGCCAGCAGCTTGGAGGGGGGAAACACCATATATTTT.

This sequence joins TRBV7-6 and TRBJ1-5; 7 bases are a match to TRBD1. The CDR3 consists of 16 residues. The germline gives CDR1 SGHVS, CDR2 FNYEAQ. The ends lost 5 bases at V and 1 base at J; junction bases unmatched: 8. CDR3 in amino acids: CASSPWTGPSNQPQHF. The CDR3 region has the DNA TGTGCCAGCAGCCCCTGGACAGGACCAAGCAATCAGCCCCAGCATTTT. Filled out from reference TRBV7-6 and TRBJ1-5, the complete variable domain reads GAGVSQSPRYKVTKRGQDVALRCDPISGHVSLYWYRQALGQGPEFLTYFNYEAQQDKSGLPNDRFSAERPEGSISTLTIQRTEQRDSAMYRCASSPWTGPSNQPQHFGDGTRLSIL.

This rearrangement joins TRBV6-5 to TRBJ2-5; possible D gene TRBD1, 5 bases. The CDR3 is made up of 15 amino acids. CDR1 and CDR2 from the germline V gene are MNHEY and SVGAGI. The V end lost 7 bases, the J end lost 4 bases, and 19 bases lay between the germline ends. CDR3 loop: CASNPSNQGAETQYF. In DNA form, the CDR3 reads TGTGCCAGCAATCCGTCAAACCAAGGGGCAGAGACCCAGTACTTC.

The V call is TRBV2, the J call TRBJ2-7, with 8 bases matching TRBD2. With V trimmed by 4 bases and J by 3 bases, 8 bases remained unmatched. The CDR3 runs to 15 residues. CDR1 and CDR2 (germline): SNHLY, FYNNEI. CDR3 loop: CASSVGTSGIYEQYF. CDR3 bases: TGTGCCAGCAGTGTTGGAACTAGCGGTATCTACGAGCAGTACTTC.

The chain is built from TRBV29-1 and TRBJ2-2; D call uncertain. CDR1 SQVTM and CDR2 ANQGSEA come from the germline V gene. This CDR3 is built from 11 residues. Trimming pared 5 bases from V and 8 bases from J, leaving 9 bases between. The CDR3 reads CSVSAKGELFF. The CDR3 nucleotides read TGCAGCGTTTCTGCCAAAGGGGAGCTGTTTTTT.

The gene calls are TRBV9 and TRBJ2-1; 9 bases map to TRBD1. The germline CDR1 and CDR2 sequences are SGDLS and YYNGEE. The CDR3 spans 15 residues. V trimming: 0 bases; J trimming: 7 bases; junction bases outside the gene matches: 5. For the CDR3, the DNA is TGTGCCAGCAGCGTAGGGGGACAGGGTAGGAATGAGCAGTTCTTC. Protein product: CASSVGGQGRNEQFF.

The gene calls are TRBV28 and TRBJ1-1; the D is unclear. The CDR3 runs 12 residues. Trimming removed 5 bases at V and 0 bases at J, with 4 bases between. Germline values: CDR1 MDHEN, CDR2 SYDVKM. DNA of the CDR3: TGTGCCAGCAGTCCCATGAACACTGAAGCTTTCTTT. Its translation: CASSPMNTEAFF.

V is TRBV5-1 and J is TRBJ2-3; D is uncertain. Trimming pared 3 bases from V and 4 bases from J, leaving 12 bases between. In germline, CDR1 is SGHRS, CDR2 YFSETQ. The CDR3 is made up of 14 amino acids. The CDR3 DNA reads as TGCGCCAGCAGCTCGTCCCGTCTACCAGATACGCAGTATTTT. This sequence encodes CASSSSRLPDTQYF.

This clone was counted between two and nine times. The chain employs TRBV6-6 and TRBJ2-7, with 9 bases aligning to TRBD2. The CDR3 covers 14 residues. In germline, CDR1 is MNHNY, CDR2 SVGAGI (reference sequence). Trimming took 4 bases from V and 5 from J; bases not matched to a gene: 6. In DNA, the CDR3 is TGTGCCAGCAGTTTGCGGGGGGGCTACAACGAGCAGTACTTC. This encodes CASSLRGGYNEQYF.

This sequence joins TRBV7-9 and TRBJ1-6; the D gene is possibly TRBD1 (5 bases). Looked up from germline, CDR1 is SEHNR and CDR2 is FQNEAQ (reference sequence). This CDR3 is built from 14 residues. Trimming took 5 bases from V and 10 from J, leaving 15 bases between them. As DNA, the CDR3 is TGTGCCAGCAGCACCAAGGACACGATCTCACCCCTCCACTTT. Its translation: CASSTKDTISPLHF.

The gene calls are TRBV7-6 and TRBJ2-1; no clear D gene. CDR1 and CDR2 from the germline V gene are SGHVS and FNYEAQ. The CDR3 is made up of 16 amino acids. Trimming took off 5 bases at V and 0 bases at J, with 14 bases between the two ends. CDR3 sequence reads: CASSLIAASSYNEQFF. CDR3 DNA sequence: TGTGCCAGCAGCCTTATAGCCGCGAGCTCCTACAATGAGCAGTTCTTC.

The chain employs TRBV18 and TRBJ1-2; 7 positions agree with TRBD1. The CDR3 is made up of 14 amino acids. V shed 6 bases and J 4 bases; nucleotides not matched to a gene: 8. Germline values: CDR1 KGHSH, CDR2 LQKENI. CDR3 DNA sequence: TGTGCCAGCTCCCCCGAGAGACAGGGCTATGGCTACACCTTC. Its translation: CASSPERQGYGYTF.